These T cell receptor beta chains were read from a single sample in a study of cytomegalovirus exposure and HLA in healthy donors. Using immunoSEQ multiplex PCR, the repertoire was profiled, and TCRdb retains in-frame clones only, with some absent. The sample lists around 33,000 clones; around 69% were seen once. The sequenced sample consisted of PBMCs. The receptors here all came from a woman under 40 in good health and CMV-seropositive. Both conserved end residues are part of each CDR3. The order of the fields is D gene, clone size, V gene, J gene, CDR3 protein, CDR3 DNA. D genes are given only for firm matches. Not every row has a clone size; where given, it reads once, few, many or a size class.

d_gene: -; abundance: -; v_gene: TRBV7-6; j_gene: TRBJ1-1; CDR3aa: CASSLEGSVTEAFF; CDR3nt: TGTGCCAGCAGCTTAGAGGGGTCGGTGACTGAAGCTTTCTTT
d_gene: TRBD1; abundance: -; v_gene: TRBV19; j_gene: TRBJ1-2; CDR3aa: CASKTDRGVDGYTF; CDR3nt: TGTGCCAGTAAAACCGACAGGGGAGTCGATGGCTACACCTTC
d_gene: -; abundance: -; v_gene: TRBV7-9; j_gene: TRBJ2-7; CDR3aa: CASSRDSFYEQYF; CDR3nt: TGTGCCAGCAGCCGGGACTCTTTCTACGAGCAGTACTTC
d_gene: -; abundance: -; v_gene: TRBV19; j_gene: TRBJ1-5; CDR3aa: CASTPPGGPQHF; CDR3nt: TGTGCCAGTACTCCCCCCGGGGGGCCCCAGCATTTT
d_gene: -; abundance: -; v_gene: TRBV19; j_gene: TRBJ1-5; CDR3aa: CASSISSYQPQHF; CDR3nt: TGTGCCAGTAGTATTAGTTCGTATCAGCCCCAGCATTTT
d_gene: -; abundance: -; v_gene: TRBV4-1; j_gene: TRBJ1-2; CDR3aa: CASSQDRRELRGYTF; CDR3nt: TGCGCCAGCAGCCAAGATCGGAGAGAGCTGAGAGGCTACACCTTC
d_gene: TRBD1; abundance: -; v_gene: TRBV7-9; j_gene: TRBJ2-2; CDR3aa: CASSGVGQVNTGELFF; CDR3nt: TGTGCCAGCAGCGGCGTGGGACAGGTTAACACCGGGGAGCTGTTTTTT
d_gene: -; abundance: -; v_gene: TRBV5-1; j_gene: TRBJ2-7; CDR3aa: CASSLGSAYEQYF; CDR3nt: TGCGCCAGCAGCTTGGGGAGTGCCTACGAGCAGTACTTC
d_gene: -; abundance: -; v_gene: TRBV6-6; j_gene: TRBJ2-5; CDR3aa: CASSYLQETQYF; CDR3nt: TGTGCCAGCAGTTACCTTCAGGAGACCCAGTACTTC
d_gene: -; abundance: medium-sized; v_gene: TRBV6-4; j_gene: TRBJ2-2; CDR3aa: CASSDSEGPGELFF; CDR3nt: TGTGCCAGCAGTGACTCGGAGGGTCCCGGGGAGCTGTTTTTT
d_gene: -; abundance: -; v_gene: TRBV4-2; j_gene: TRBJ1-6; CDR3aa: CASSQGTGVNSPLHF; CDR3nt: TGTGCCAGCAGCCAAGGCACCGGGGTAAATTCACCCCTCCACTTT
d_gene: -; abundance: -; v_gene: TRBV5-4; j_gene: TRBJ1-1; CDR3aa: CASSWIGGNTEAFF; CDR3nt: TGTGCCAGCAGCTGGATAGGGGGGAACACTGAAGCTTTCTTT
d_gene: -; abundance: -; v_gene: TRBV19; j_gene: TRBJ1-6; CDR3aa: CASSIENHRPGSPLHF; CDR3nt: TGTGCCAGTAGTATAGAGAACCATCGTCCAGGTTCACCCCTCCACTTT
d_gene: -; abundance: -; v_gene: TRBV7-9; j_gene: TRBJ2-7; CDR3aa: CASSLVSSRSSYEQYF; CDR3nt: TGTGCCAGCAGCTTAGTGTCTAGCAGAAGCTCCTACGAGCAGTACTTC
d_gene: -; abundance: -; v_gene: TRBV29-1; j_gene: TRBJ2-2; CDR3aa: CSVCLGQPNTGELFF; CDR3nt: TGCAGCGTCTGTCTTGGACAGCCGAACACCGGGGAGCTGTTTTTT
d_gene: TRBD1; abundance: -; v_gene: TRBV10-3; j_gene: TRBJ2-2; CDR3aa: CAIRDRGANTGELFF; CDR3nt: TGTGCCATCAGGGACAGGGGGGCGAACACCGGGGAGCTGTTTTTT
d_gene: -; abundance: -; v_gene: TRBV27; j_gene: TRBJ2-1; CDR3aa: CASSWGGPYNEQFF; CDR3nt: TGTGCCAGCAGTTGGGGGGGCCCCTACAATGAGCAGTTCTTC
d_gene: TRBD2; abundance: -; v_gene: TRBV6-5; j_gene: TRBJ2-7; CDR3aa: CAVQAGVGVDEQYF; CDR3nt: TGTGCCGTCCAAGCGGGAGTTGGGGTCGACGAGCAGTACTTC
d_gene: -; abundance: few; v_gene: TRBV5-1; j_gene: TRBJ1-1; CDR3aa: CASSLGEGYLEAFF; CDR3nt: TGCGCCAGCAGCTTGGGCGAGGGTTACCTTGAAGCTTTCTTT
d_gene: -; abundance: -; v_gene: TRBV9; j_gene: TRBJ2-7; CDR3aa: CASSAGQASFTWASGDEQYF; CDR3nt: TGTGCCAGCAGCGCGGGACAGGCGTCCTTCACTTGGGCTAGCGGGGACGAGCAGTACTTC
d_gene: TRBD2; abundance: few; v_gene: TRBV5-6; j_gene: TRBJ2-7; CDR3aa: CASSVHMTSVFYEQYF; CDR3nt: TGTGCCAGCAGCGTACACATGACTAGCGTTTTTTACGAGCAGTACTTC
d_gene: TRBD1; abundance: -; v_gene: TRBV10-3; j_gene: TRBJ2-1; CDR3aa: CAISTPGQVYNEQFF; CDR3nt: TGTGCCATCAGCACACCGGGACAGGTATACAATGAGCAGTTCTTC
d_gene: -; abundance: few; v_gene: TRBV6-5; j_gene: TRBJ2-4; CDR3aa: CASSYYARGAKNIQYF; CDR3nt: TGTGCCAGCAGTTACTACGCTCGAGGGGCCAAAAACATTCAGTACTTC
d_gene: TRBD1; abundance: -; v_gene: TRBV28; j_gene: TRBJ1-2; CDR3aa: CASSSPGQADGYTF; CDR3nt: TGTGCCAGCAGTTCCCCGGGACAGGCGGATGGCTACACCTTC
d_gene: TRBD2; abundance: -; v_gene: TRBV5-1; j_gene: TRBJ2-1; CDR3aa: CASSLIAGGGNEQFF; CDR3nt: TGCGCCAGCAGCCTTATAGCGGGGGGGGGAAATGAGCAGTTCTTC
d_gene: -; abundance: -; v_gene: TRBV9; j_gene: TRBJ2-3; CDR3aa: CASSVLPGTTDTQYF; CDR3nt: TGTGCCAGCAGCGTTCTTCCGGGAACCACAGATACGCAGTATTTT
d_gene: TRBD2; abundance: -; v_gene: TRBV7-6; j_gene: TRBJ2-7; CDR3aa: CASRETGLAGAEQYF; CDR3nt: TGTGCCAGCAGGGAAACGGGACTAGCGGGCGCCGAGCAGTACTTC
d_gene: -; abundance: -; v_gene: TRBV2; j_gene: TRBJ2-7; CDR3aa: CASSERREGLYEQYF; CDR3nt: TGTGCCAGCAGTGAGAGGAGGGAAGGGCTCTACGAGCAGTACTTC
d_gene: -; abundance: -; v_gene: TRBV6-6; j_gene: TRBJ1-2; CDR3aa: CASSWPTGQDYGYTF; CDR3nt: TGTGCCAGCAGTTGGCCCACAGGGCAGGACTATGGCTACACCTTC
d_gene: -; abundance: -; v_gene: TRBV6-5; j_gene: TRBJ2-7; CDR3aa: CASSYSPLYEQYF; CDR3nt: TGTGCCAGCAGTTACTCCCCACTGTACGAGCAGTACTTC
d_gene: -; abundance: -; v_gene: TRBV7-9; j_gene: TRBJ1-4; CDR3aa: CASSFGQTAGGKLFF; CDR3nt: TGTGCCAGCAGCTTCGGACAGACCGCAGGAGGAAAACTGTTTTTT
d_gene: -; abundance: few; v_gene: TRBV30; j_gene: TRBJ1-2; CDR3aa: CAWSVSTLGYTF; CDR3nt: TGTGCCTGGAGTGTGTCGACTCTTGGCTACACCTTC
d_gene: -; abundance: few; v_gene: TRBV5-6; j_gene: TRBJ2-1; CDR3aa: CASSQVMRADNEQFF; CDR3nt: TGTGCCAGCAGCCAGGTCATGCGGGCGGACAATGAGCAGTTCTTC
d_gene: TRBD1; abundance: medium-sized; v_gene: TRBV28; j_gene: TRBJ2-3; CDR3aa: CASSPGQGITDTQYF; CDR3nt: TGTGCCAGCAGTCCGGGACAGGGGATAACAGATACGCAGTATTTT
d_gene: TRBD2; abundance: -; v_gene: TRBV5-1; j_gene: TRBJ2-5; CDR3aa: CASSIGLAFRETQYF; CDR3nt: TGCGCCAGCAGCATAGGACTAGCATTCAGGGAGACCCAGTACTTC
d_gene: -; abundance: once; v_gene: TRBV15; j_gene: TRBJ1-1; CDR3aa: CATSSQGVAPLNTEAFF; CDR3nt: TGTGCCACCAGCTCCCAAGGGGTGGCACCATTGAACACTGAAGCTTTCTTT
d_gene: TRBD1; abundance: once; v_gene: TRBV19; j_gene: TRBJ1-5; CDR3aa: CASSIARGRARQPQHF; CDR3nt: TGTGCCAGTAGTATAGCCAGGGGGCGCGCTCGGCAGCCCCAGCATTTT
d_gene: -; abundance: -; v_gene: TRBV20-1; j_gene: TRBJ2-3; CDR3aa: CSAGVTDTQYF; CDR3nt: TGCAGTGCAGGGGTCACAGATACGCAGTATTTT
d_gene: TRBD1; abundance: -; v_gene: TRBV5-6; j_gene: TRBJ1-2; CDR3aa: CASSKGTANYGYTF; CDR3nt: TGTGCCAGCAGCAAAGGGACAGCCAACTATGGCTACACCTTC
d_gene: -; abundance: -; v_gene: TRBV7-9; j_gene: TRBJ1-1; CDR3aa: CASSFGQQPAFF; CDR3nt: TGTGCCAGCAGCTTCGGACAGCAGCCCGCTTTCTTT
d_gene: -; abundance: few; v_gene: TRBV19; j_gene: TRBJ1-3; CDR3aa: CASARPEAGNTIYF; CDR3nt: TGTGCTAGCGCCCGACCTGAGGCTGGAAACACCATATATTTT
d_gene: -; abundance: -; v_gene: TRBV25-1; j_gene: TRBJ2-1; CDR3aa: CASSHPGTPLEGEQFF; CDR3nt: TGTGCCAGCAGTCACCCCGGGACTCCTCTCGAGGGTGAGCAGTTCTTC
d_gene: -; abundance: -; v_gene: TRBV18; j_gene: TRBJ2-5; CDR3aa: CASSPSPRETQYF; CDR3nt: TGTGCCAGCTCACCATCTCCGCGGGAGACCCAGTACTTC
d_gene: -; abundance: -; v_gene: TRBV5-1; j_gene: TRBJ2-3; CDR3aa: CASSLAVGGPSTDTQYF; CDR3nt: TGCGCCAGCAGCTTGGCCGTGGGGGGACCTAGCACAGATACGCAGTATTTT
d_gene: TRBD2; abundance: once; v_gene: TRBV6-1; j_gene: TRBJ2-3; CDR3aa: CASSDNAWASGTLTDTQYF; CDR3nt: TGTGCCAGCAGTGATAATGCATGGGCTAGCGGGACTCTCACAGATACGCAGTATTTT
d_gene: -; abundance: -; v_gene: TRBV29-1; j_gene: TRBJ2-3; CDR3aa: CSVDFTSWDTDTQYF; CDR3nt: TGCAGCGTTGACTTTACTAGTTGGGACACAGATACGCAGTATTTT
d_gene: -; abundance: -; v_gene: TRBV6-6; j_gene: TRBJ2-7; CDR3aa: CASSYGRESYEQYF; CDR3nt: TGTGCCAGCAGTTATGGCCGGGAGTCCTACGAGCAGTACTTC
d_gene: -; abundance: -; v_gene: TRBV7-9; j_gene: TRBJ1-2; CDR3aa: CASSPRGGSGYTF; CDR3nt: TGTGCCAGCAGCCCCCGGGGGGGTAGTGGCTACACCTTC
d_gene: TRBD1; abundance: -; v_gene: TRBV19; j_gene: TRBJ2-1; CDR3aa: CASSIVGGHNEQFF; CDR3nt: TGTGCCAGTAGTATAGTAGGGGGCCACAATGAGCAGTTCTTC
d_gene: -; abundance: -; v_gene: TRBV19; j_gene: TRBJ2-1; CDR3aa: CASSISGSSYNEQFF; CDR3nt: TGTGCCAGTAGTATTTCGGGGAGCTCCTACAATGAGCAGTTCTTC
d_gene: TRBD1; abundance: -; v_gene: TRBV5-8; j_gene: TRBJ1-5; CDR3aa: CASSRQGNNQPQHF; CDR3nt: TGTGCCAGCAGCAGACAGGGAAACAATCAGCCCCAGCATTTT